The rows below give T cell receptor beta chains drawn from one sample of a study of OX40 agonist ivuxolimab in advanced cancers. TCRdb keeps only in-frame clones here, not all; method: immunoSEQ multiplex PCR. The sample includes around 80,000 clones, roughly 90% of them seen just once. The input for sequencing was CD4+ or CD8+ T cells sorted from blood, taken in a trial of the OX40 agonist ivuxolimab. These receptors all come from an adult with an advanced solid tumor such as melanoma, head and neck, liver or kidney cancer. The CDR3 runs from the conserved cysteine through the conserved F or W. Fields, in order: D gene, J gene, clone size, V gene, CDR3 protein, CDR3 DNA. D genes are given only for firm matches. The size field is filled for only some rows; it gives once, few, many or a size class.

D: TRBD1; J: TRBJ1-1; size: -; V: TRBV9; CDR3: CASSGGSAGGWYTEAFF; DNA: TGTGCCAGCAGCGGGGGGAGCGCAGGGGGTTGGTACACTGAAGCTTTCTTT
D: -; J: TRBJ2-3; size: -; V: TRBV11-2; CDR3: CASSLVGGATDTQYF; DNA: TGTGCCAGCAGCTTAGTGGGGGGTGCCACAGATACGCAGTATTTT
D: TRBD1; J: TRBJ2-7; size: -; V: TRBV13; CDR3: CASSSGQEHYEQYF; DNA: TGTGCCAGCAGCTCGGGACAGGAACACTACGAGCAGTACTTC
D: TRBD1; J: TRBJ1-2; size: once; V: TRBV6-4; CDR3: CASSDDYRGRGGYTF; DNA: TGTGCCAGCAGTGACGACTACAGGGGGCGAGGTGGCTACACCTTC
D: TRBD1; J: TRBJ2-3; size: -; V: TRBV6-1; CDR3: CASSEALTGGTDTQYF; DNA: TGTGCCAGCAGTGAAGCATTGACAGGGGGCACAGATACGCAGTATTTT
D: -; J: TRBJ2-7; size: -; V: TRBV11-2; CDR3: CASSPLAGAVYEQYF; DNA: TGTGCCAGCAGCCCCCTGGCGGGGGCCGTCTACGAGCAGTACTTC
D: -; J: TRBJ2-1; size: -; V: TRBV10-3; CDR3: CAISDPQGIQYNEQFF; DNA: TGTGCCATCAGTGACCCACAGGGAATACAGTACAATGAGCAGTTCTTC
D: -; J: TRBJ2-7; size: -; V: TRBV5-1; CDR3: CASSTTVSYEQYF; DNA: TGCGCCAGCAGTACGACAGTTTCCTACGAGCAGTACTTC
D: TRBD1; J: TRBJ1-6; size: -; V: TRBV5-4; CDR3: CASSTGQAYNSPLHF; DNA: TGTGCCAGCAGCACGGGACAGGCCTATAATTCACCCCTCCACTTT
D: -; J: TRBJ2-3; size: -; V: TRBV9; CDR3: CASTETQVTDTQYF; DNA: TGTGCCAGCACCGAGACCCAGGTTACAGATACGCAGTATTTT
D: TRBD1; J: TRBJ1-1; size: -; V: TRBV4-1; CDR3: CASSRAQGKEEWAFF; DNA: TGCGCCAGCAGCCGAGCACAGGGGAAGGAGGAGTGGGCTTTCTTT
D: -; J: TRBJ2-7; size: -; V: TRBV19; CDR3: CASTWQASSYEQYF; DNA: TGTGCCAGTACCTGGCAGGCCAGCTCCTACGAGCAGTACTTC
D: TRBD1; J: TRBJ1-2; size: -; V: TRBV10-3; CDR3: CAISEDHRGNYGYTF; DNA: TGTGCCATCAGTGAAGACCACAGGGGAAATTATGGCTACACCTTC
D: -; J: TRBJ2-1; size: -; V: TRBV13; CDR3: CASSLGRREQFF; DNA: TGTGCCAGCAGCTTAGGGCGCCGAGAGCAGTTCTTC
D: -; J: TRBJ1-4; size: -; V: TRBV7-2; CDR3: CASSLVTGNEKLFF; DNA: TGTGCCAGCAGCTTAGTAACAGGGAATGAAAAACTGTTTTTT
D: -; J: TRBJ1-5; size: -; V: TRBV5-5; CDR3: CASSLGQYSNQPQHF; DNA: TGTGCCAGCAGCTTGGGACAGTATAGCAATCAGCCCCAGCATTTT